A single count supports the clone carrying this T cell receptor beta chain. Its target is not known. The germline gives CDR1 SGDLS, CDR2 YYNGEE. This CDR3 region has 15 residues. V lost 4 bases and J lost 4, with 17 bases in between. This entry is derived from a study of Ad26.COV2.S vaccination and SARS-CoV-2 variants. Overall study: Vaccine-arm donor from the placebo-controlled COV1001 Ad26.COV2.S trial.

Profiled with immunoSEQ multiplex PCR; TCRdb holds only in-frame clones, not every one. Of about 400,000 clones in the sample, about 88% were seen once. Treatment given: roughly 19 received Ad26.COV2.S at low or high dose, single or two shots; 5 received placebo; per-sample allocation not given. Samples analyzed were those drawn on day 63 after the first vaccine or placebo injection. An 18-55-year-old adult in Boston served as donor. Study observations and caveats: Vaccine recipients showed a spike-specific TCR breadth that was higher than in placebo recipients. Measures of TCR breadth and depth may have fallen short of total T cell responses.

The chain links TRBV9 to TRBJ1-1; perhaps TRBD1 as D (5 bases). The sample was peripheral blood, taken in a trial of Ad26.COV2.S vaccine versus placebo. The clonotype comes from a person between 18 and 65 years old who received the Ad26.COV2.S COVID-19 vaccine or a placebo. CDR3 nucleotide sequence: TGTGCCAGCAGCCCTAATATGGAGGGGACCACTGAAGCTTTCTTT. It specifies CASSPNMEGTTEAFF.